This is a list of T cell receptor beta chains from one sample in a study of T cell responses to AZD1222 COVID-19 vaccine. Sequencing was performed with immunoSEQ multiplex PCR; in TCRdb, only in-frame clones are kept and a portion is missing. Among about 73,000 clones listed, roughly nine tenths were seen once. This specimen consisted of peripheral blood, obtained 28 days after the second AZD1222 dose. Source of these receptors: an adult who received the AZD1222 COVID-19 vaccine. The CDR3 runs from the conserved cysteine through the conserved F or W. The order of the fields is J gene, V gene, clone size, D gene, CDR3 protein, CDR3 DNA. D genes are given only for firm matches. Where a row states a size, it is once, few, many or the class of an expanded clone; other rows omit it.

j_gene: TRBJ1-5
v_gene: TRBV4-2
abundance: .
d_gene: .
CDR3aa: CASSQAAETGRYNQPQHF
CDR3nt: TGTGCCAGCAGCCAAGCTGCGGAAACAGGGAGATACAATCAGCCCCAGCATTTT

j_gene: TRBJ2-7
v_gene: TRBV7-8
abundance: few
d_gene: .
CDR3aa: CASSFGARSYEQYF
CDR3nt: TGTGCCAGCAGCTTCGGGGCCCGCTCCTACGAGCAGTACTTC

j_gene: TRBJ2-3
v_gene: TRBV9
abundance: .
d_gene: TRBD2
CDR3aa: CASSVARGDTDTQYF
CDR3nt: TGTGCCAGCAGCGTAGCGCGGGGGGACACAGATACGCAGTATTTT

j_gene: TRBJ1-3
v_gene: TRBV5-1
abundance: .
d_gene: .
CDR3aa: CASSLNGFSSGNTIYF
CDR3nt: TGCGCCAGCAGCTTGAACGGGTTTAGCTCTGGAAACACCATATATTTT

j_gene: TRBJ1-3
v_gene: TRBV5-4
abundance: .
d_gene: .
CDR3aa: CASSQGQVTSGNTIYF
CDR3nt: TGTGCCAGCAGCCAAGGCCAAGTCACCTCTGGAAACACCATATATTTT

j_gene: TRBJ1-4
v_gene: TRBV2
abundance: once
d_gene: .
CDR3aa: CASSYRDRPSNEKLFF
CDR3nt: TGTGCCAGCAGCTATCGTGATAGGCCCTCTAATGAAAAACTGTTTTTT

j_gene: TRBJ2-2
v_gene: TRBV7-3
abundance: .
d_gene: TRBD2
CDR3aa: CASSLTVAGSGTGELFF
CDR3nt: TGTGCCAGCAGCTTAACGGTAGCGGGAAGTGGGACCGGGGAGCTGTTTTTT

j_gene: TRBJ1-5
v_gene: TRBV30
abundance: .
d_gene: .
CDR3aa: CAWSVSEDQPQHF
CDR3nt: TGTGCCTGGAGTGTATCTGAGGATCAGCCCCAGCATTTT

j_gene: TRBJ2-5
v_gene: TRBV24-1
abundance: .
d_gene: .
CDR3aa: CATSAGTGRETQYF
CDR3nt: TGTGCCACCAGTGCGGGTACAGGTAGGGAGACCCAGTACTTC

j_gene: TRBJ2-1
v_gene: TRBV11-1
abundance: once
d_gene: .
CDR3aa: CASSLARLAAGYEQFF
CDR3nt: TGTGCCAGCAGCTTAGCGCGGCTAGCCGCTGGGTATGAGCAGTTCTTC

j_gene: TRBJ1-1
v_gene: TRBV7-2
abundance: once
d_gene: .
CDR3aa: CASSSYGPDTEAFF
CDR3nt: TGTGCCAGCAGCTCTTACGGGCCGGACACTGAAGCTTTCTTT

j_gene: TRBJ2-1
v_gene: TRBV14
abundance: .
d_gene: .
CDR3aa: CASSQARGNEQFF
CDR3nt: TGTGCCAGCAGCCAAGCTCGGGGCAATGAGCAGTTCTTC

j_gene: TRBJ1-1
v_gene: TRBV5-1
abundance: .
d_gene: .
CDR3aa: CASSTAGMNTEAFF
CDR3nt: TGCGCCAGCAGCACCGCCGGTATGAACACTGAAGCTTTCTTT

j_gene: TRBJ2-2
v_gene: TRBV12-3/TRBV12-4
abundance: .
d_gene: .
CDR3aa: CASSLRGIGELFF
CDR3nt: TGTGCCAGCAGTTTAAGGGGGATAGGGGAGCTGTTTTTT

j_gene: TRBJ2-5
v_gene: TRBV4-2
abundance: .
d_gene: .
CDR3aa: CASSQEPSLTGQETQYF
CDR3nt: TGTGCCAGCAGCCAAGAACCCTCATTGACAGGCCAAGAGACCCAGTACTTC

j_gene: TRBJ2-1
v_gene: TRBV6-5
abundance: .
d_gene: TRBD2
CDR3aa: CATTGTRVYNEQFF
CDR3nt: TGTGCCACCACCGGGACTAGAGTCTACAATGAGCAGTTCTTC

j_gene: TRBJ2-7
v_gene: TRBV7-3
abundance: .
d_gene: .
CDR3aa: CASSPHRVLLYEQYF
CDR3nt: TGTGCCAGCAGCCCCCATCGGGTACTCCTCTACGAGCAGTACTTC

j_gene: TRBJ1-5
v_gene: TRBV3-1/TRBV3-2
abundance: .
d_gene: TRBD1
CDR3aa: CASSQDRTGYQPQHF
CDR3nt: TGTGCCAGCAGCCAAGATAGGACAGGTTATCAGCCCCAGCATTTT

j_gene: TRBJ2-7
v_gene: TRBV15
abundance: few
d_gene: TRBD1
CDR3aa: CATSFRTGVIAYEQYF
CDR3nt: TGTGCCACCAGCTTTCGGACAGGGGTCATCGCCTACGAGCAGTACTTC

j_gene: TRBJ1-3
v_gene: TRBV28
abundance: .
d_gene: TRBD1
CDR3aa: CASSFGQVSSGNTIYF
CDR3nt: TGTGCCAGCAGTTTCGGACAGGTCAGCTCTGGAAACACCATATATTTT

j_gene: TRBJ1-2
v_gene: TRBV30
abundance: .
d_gene: .
CDR3aa: CAWRAAAPNYGYTF
CDR3nt: TGTGCCTGGAGAGCGGCAGCCCCTAACTATGGCTACACCTTC

j_gene: TRBJ1-1
v_gene: TRBV7-9
abundance: .
d_gene: .
CDR3aa: CASSSDGQVTEAFF
CDR3nt: TGTGCCAGCAGCTCAGACGGACAAGTCACTGAAGCTTTCTTT

j_gene: TRBJ1-2
v_gene: TRBV6-5
abundance: .
d_gene: .
CDR3aa: CASLGQGPHGYTF
CDR3nt: TGTGCCAGCCTGGGGCAGGGGCCTCACGGCTACACCTTC

j_gene: TRBJ1-4
v_gene: TRBV5-1
abundance: .
d_gene: .
CDR3aa: CASNPGTGEKLFF
CDR3nt: TGCGCCAGCAACCCCGGGACTGGTGAAAAACTGTTTTTT

j_gene: TRBJ1-5
v_gene: TRBV19
abundance: once
d_gene: .
CDR3aa: CASSIVGDVQPQHF
CDR3nt: TGTGCCAGTAGTATAGTCGGGGATGTACAGCCCCAGCATTTT

j_gene: TRBJ1-4
v_gene: TRBV5-6
abundance: once
d_gene: .
CDR3aa: CASNRANEKLFF
CDR3nt: TGTGCCAGCAACAGGGCTAATGAAAAACTGTTTTTT

j_gene: TRBJ2-1
v_gene: TRBV5-1
abundance: .
d_gene: TRBD2
CDR3aa: CASRITGTSGNNEQFF
CDR3nt: TGCGCCAGCAGAATTACCGGGACTAGCGGGAACAATGAGCAGTTCTTC

j_gene: TRBJ1-6
v_gene: TRBV6-5
abundance: .
d_gene: .
CDR3aa: CASSYGGRSGNSPLHF
CDR3nt: TGTGCCAGCAGTTACGGGGGCAGGTCGGGTAATTCACCCCTCCACTTT

j_gene: TRBJ1-2
v_gene: TRBV6-5
abundance: once
d_gene: .
CDR3aa: CASSLNPGYTF
CDR3nt: TGTGCCAGCAGCCTGAACCCTGGCTACACCTTC

j_gene: TRBJ1-2
v_gene: TRBV15
abundance: once
d_gene: TRBD1
CDR3aa: CATSTSDRVGYTF
CDR3nt: TGTGCCACCAGCACCAGCGACAGGGTCGGCTACACCTTC

j_gene: TRBJ1-3
v_gene: TRBV9
abundance: few
d_gene: .
CDR3aa: CASSVDGVSGNTIYF
CDR3nt: TGTGCCAGCAGCGTAGATGGTGTGTCTGGAAACACCATATATTTT

j_gene: TRBJ1-3
v_gene: TRBV7-9
abundance: .
d_gene: TRBD1
CDR3aa: CASSVRQGHPGNTIYF
CDR3nt: TGTGCCAGCAGCGTTCGACAGGGGCATCCTGGAAACACCATATATTTT

j_gene: TRBJ2-1
v_gene: TRBV11-2
abundance: .
d_gene: .
CDR3aa: CATGTYYNEQFF
CDR3nt: TGTGCCACCGGGACATATTACAATGAGCAGTTCTTC

j_gene: TRBJ2-3
v_gene: TRBV5-1
abundance: .
d_gene: TRBD2
CDR3aa: CASSSGLAGGMPSTDTQYF
CDR3nt: TGCGCCAGCAGCTCGGGACTAGCGGGAGGGATGCCTAGCACAGATACGCAGTATTTT

j_gene: TRBJ1-1
v_gene: TRBV5-1
abundance: .
d_gene: TRBD1
CDR3aa: CASSFTGGTEAFF
CDR3nt: TGCGCCAGCAGCTTCACAGGGGGAACTGAAGCTTTCTTT

j_gene: TRBJ2-1
v_gene: TRBV3-1/TRBV3-2
abundance: once
d_gene: .
CDR3aa: CASSLDNEQFF
CDR3nt: TGTGCCAGCAGCTTAGACAATGAGCAGTTCTTC

j_gene: TRBJ1-6
v_gene: TRBV9
abundance: .
d_gene: TRBD1
CDR3aa: CASSLSPGQSLTPLHF
CDR3nt: TGTGCCAGCAGCCTTTCTCCGGGACAGAGCTTAACCCCCCTCCACTTT

j_gene: TRBJ1-1
v_gene: TRBV9
abundance: .
d_gene: .
CDR3aa: CASSVDPLLTEAFF
CDR3nt: TGTGCCAGCAGCGTAGACCCCTTACTCACTGAAGCTTTCTTT

j_gene: TRBJ2-7
v_gene: TRBV19
abundance: .
d_gene: .
CDR3aa: CASSPRATDEQYF
CDR3nt: TGTGCCAGTAGCCCTAGGGCGACAGACGAGCAGTACTTC

j_gene: TRBJ2-2
v_gene: TRBV6-2/TRBV6-3
abundance: .
d_gene: .
CDR3aa: CASSFTGITSGELFF
CDR3nt: TGTGCCAGCAGTTTCACAGGGATCACCTCCGGGGAGCTGTTTTTT

j_gene: TRBJ2-3
v_gene: TRBV6-1
abundance: .
d_gene: .
CDR3aa: CASSESGAPRTDTQYF
CDR3nt: TGTGCCAGCAGTGAATCAGGGGCTCCCCGCACAGATACGCAGTATTTT

j_gene: TRBJ2-5
v_gene: TRBV18
abundance: .
d_gene: .
CDR3aa: CASSPYSGQETQYF
CDR3nt: TGTGCCAGCTCACCATATTCGGGCCAAGAGACCCAGTACTTC

j_gene: TRBJ2-5
v_gene: TRBV27
abundance: .
d_gene: TRBD2
CDR3aa: CASSFDGTRLSQYF
CDR3nt: TGTGCCAGCAGTTTCGACGGGACTAGGTTGTCCCAGTACTTC

j_gene: TRBJ1-1
v_gene: TRBV6-5
abundance: .
d_gene: .
CDR3aa: CASVGTARTEAFF
CDR3nt: TGTGCCAGCGTAGGGACCGCGCGCACTGAAGCTTTCTTT

j_gene: TRBJ1-4
v_gene: TRBV28
abundance: .
d_gene: .
CDR3aa: CASSVPGKLFF
CDR3nt: TGTGCCAGCAGCGTCCCCGGGAAACTGTTTTTT

j_gene: TRBJ1-2
v_gene: TRBV29-1
abundance: .
d_gene: .
CDR3aa: CSVLDNYGYTF
CDR3nt: TGCAGCGTCCTGGACAACTATGGCTACACCTTC

j_gene: TRBJ2-5
v_gene: TRBV5-1
abundance: once
d_gene: .
CDR3aa: CASSLEFETQYF
CDR3nt: TGCGCCAGCAGCTTGGAATTTGAGACCCAGTACTTC

j_gene: TRBJ2-1
v_gene: TRBV9
abundance: .
d_gene: TRBD2
CDR3aa: CASSVAGGLAGDNEQFF
CDR3nt: TGTGCCAGCAGCGTAGCGGGGGGGCTAGCGGGAGACAATGAGCAGTTCTTC

j_gene: TRBJ1-2
v_gene: TRBV10-1
abundance: .
d_gene: .
CDR3aa: CAFDQDRPYYGYTF
CDR3nt: TGCGCCTTCGATCAGGACCGCCCTTACTATGGCTACACCTTC

j_gene: TRBJ2-1
v_gene: TRBV5-4
abundance: few
d_gene: .
CDR3aa: CASSIRGSYNEQFF
CDR3nt: TGTGCCAGCAGTATCAGGGGCTCCTACAATGAGCAGTTCTTC

j_gene: TRBJ1-5
v_gene: TRBV30
abundance: few
d_gene: .
CDR3aa: CACATGLSQPQHF
CDR3nt: TGTGCCTGTGCGACAGGTTTGAGTCAGCCCCAGCATTTT

j_gene: TRBJ2-2
v_gene: TRBV5-1
abundance: .
d_gene: .
CDR3aa: CASSLSPGTGELFF
CDR3nt: TGCGCCAGCAGCTTGTCACCGGGCACCGGGGAGCTGTTTTTT

j_gene: TRBJ2-2
v_gene: TRBV5-4
abundance: .
d_gene: .
CDR3aa: CASSPFQGLGELFF
CDR3nt: TGTGCCAGCAGCCCTTTCCAGGGGTTGGGGGAGCTGTTTTTT

j_gene: TRBJ1-2
v_gene: TRBV6-5
abundance: .
d_gene: TRBD1
CDR3aa: CASNRDRGNNYGYTF
CDR3nt: TGTGCCAGCAACCGGGACAGGGGGAACAACTATGGCTACACCTTC

j_gene: TRBJ2-7
v_gene: TRBV5-6
abundance: few
d_gene: .
CDR3aa: CASSLGLSSYEQYF
CDR3nt: TGTGCCAGCAGCTTAGGACTTAGCTCCTACGAGCAGTACTTC

j_gene: TRBJ1-2
v_gene: TRBV7-2
abundance: once
d_gene: .
CDR3aa: CASSLERHYGYTF
CDR3nt: TGTGCCAGCAGCTTAGAACGGCACTATGGCTACACCTTC

j_gene: TRBJ2-7
v_gene: TRBV5-1
abundance: .
d_gene: .
CDR3aa: CASSLAGTKGTDQYF
CDR3nt: TGCGCCAGCAGCCTGGCCGGGACAAAGGGGACCGATCAGTACTTC

j_gene: TRBJ2-1
v_gene: TRBV7-2
abundance: .
d_gene: TRBD1
CDR3aa: CASSLRTGGLSEQFF
CDR3nt: TGTGCCAGCAGCTTAAGGACAGGGGGCTTGAGTGAGCAGTTCTTC

j_gene: TRBJ1-1
v_gene: TRBV27
abundance: .
d_gene: .
CDR3aa: CASSLGRKNTEAFF
CDR3nt: TGTGCCAGCAGTTTAGGCAGGAAGAACACTGAAGCTTTCTTT